This paragraph covers one T cell receptor (beta chain) sequence. CDR3 length: 10 residues. Germline CDR1 and CDR2: DFQATT and SNEGSKA (reference sequence). V lost 6 bases and J lost 5, with 6 bases in between. The data originate from a study of CD8 T cells in ankylosing spondylitis. TCRdb recomputed calls from the 5' RACE reads with MiXCR, one row per CDR3 protein. The repertoire consists of approximately 220,000 distinct CDR3 sequences, with roughly 24% occurring once and the leading ten covering less than 8.5%. What was sequenced was blood, either unsorted or a sorted T cell fraction (not recorded which). This clonotype was sampled from a male donor with ankylosing spondylitis or in good health (not recorded which). This rearrangement joins TRBV20-1 to TRBJ2-3, with D unclear. The CDR3 sequence is CSALGDTQYF. The CDR3 DNA sequence: TGCAGTGCCCTAGGAGATACGCAGTATTTT.